This TCR beta chain was captured by sequencing in a study of identical twins. Overall study findings and caveats: Conclusions rested on cross-sectional statistics rather than following the same donors.

Healthy Caucasians were all of the donors. TCRdb reprocessed the 5' RACE reads via MiXCR and lists one record per CDR3 protein. The data show about 470,000 distinct CDR3 sequences, less than 25% seen once. CDR1 and CDR2 (germline): SGHRS, YFSETQ. V gave up 7 bases and J gave up 3 bases, with 16 bases separating them. The CDR3 is 14 residues long. This clonotype has more than one count but fewer than ten. What it binds is not known. These sequences were also reported in another study, on T cells expressing NK-cell markers.

This TCR was sampled from a woman between 18 and 29 years old in good health. The sample was CD4+ T cells sorted from blood. The chain employs TRBV5-1 and TRBJ2-5; a weak D match, TRBD1 (5 bases). The CDR3 protein is CASLAGIAEETQYF. The CDR3 DNA follows: TGCGCCAGCTTAGCAGGGATTGCGGAAGAGACCCAGTACTTC.